Listed below are T cell receptor beta chains from one sample, sequenced in a study of a mutant IDH1 vaccine in newly diagnosed glioma. TCRdb keeps only in-frame clones here, not all; method: immunoSEQ multiplex PCR. The table has approximately 50,000 clones, roughly four fifths seen once; the top ten hold about 3.2%. Their recognized antigens are unknown. The sequencing here drew on PBMCs, taken from a glioma patient whose treatment included an IDH1 peptide vaccine. All receptors come from a woman aged 45-65 years with glioma. CDR3s leave out the opening cysteine and the closing phenylalanine or tryptophan.

TRBJ2-5	TRBV4-1	ASSHERSRETQY
TRBJ1-5	TRBV7-2	ASSLARGNQPQH
TRBJ1-6	TRBV19	ASSSGTGDNSPLH
TRBJ2-3	TRBV5-1	ATGAGGLTDTQY
TRBJ1-2	TRBV27	ASSSTQSPDSRYGYT
TRBJ1-1	TRBV11-3	ASSPRPLAPGF
TRBJ1-4	TRBV9	ASSRGQLNFEKLF
TRBJ1-5	TRBV28	ASSRDSDQPQH
TRBJ1-3	TRBV25-1	ASGGTTRVNTIY
TRBJ1-2	TRBV27	ATRTGEGSYT